A selection of T cell receptor beta chains follows, all from one sample in a study of beta chain features in type 1 diabetes. Data came from immunoSEQ multiplex PCR; TCRdb stores just in-frame clones and leaves some out. Among 100,000 to 150,000 clones listed, roughly a sixth were seen once. Sequencing was performed on central memory CD4+ T cells from blood. These receptors were obtained from a man between 18 and 35 years old with type 1 diabetes. CDR3s include the opening cysteine and the closing phenylalanine or tryptophan. D genes are given only for firm matches. Size tells how often a clone was seen (once, few, many) or the class of an expanded clone, and some rows leave it out.

J gene	V gene	clone size	D gene	CDR3 DNA	CDR3 protein
TRBJ2-1	TRBV2	NA	NA	TGTGCCAGCAGTGCCGGGACCGCCCGGGGTGGGCAGTTCTTC	CASSAGTARGGQFF
TRBJ2-1	TRBV5-8	NA	TRBD2	TGTGCCAGCAGCTTGAGGTATGGGACTAGCGGTCATGGTGAGCAGTTCTTC	CASSLRYGTSGHGEQFF
TRBJ1-6	TRBV7-6	NA	NA	TGTGCCAGCAGCTTAAATCTAGGGTCACCCCTCCACTTT	CASSLNLGSPLHF
TRBJ1-4	TRBV30	NA	NA	TGTGCCTGGAGTGGTATCGGAAAGTCTGAAAAACTGTTTTTT	CAWSGIGKSEKLFF
TRBJ1-3	TRBV29-1	few	NA	TGCAGCGTTGGAGGGGTAGGCGGAAACACCATATATTTT	CSVGGVGGNTIYF
TRBJ2-1	TRBV30	few	NA	TGTGCCTGGAGTTCGGGGTACAATGAGCAGTTCTTC	CAWSSGYNEQFF
TRBJ2-1	TRBV30	NA	NA	TGTGCCTGGGTGAGGCAGGGCGGAATGGAGTACAATGAGCAGTTCTTC	CAWVRQGGMEYNEQFF
TRBJ1-1	TRBV18	NA	NA	TGTGCCAGCTCACCAGGTCACTTGAACACTGAAGCTTTCTTT	CASSPGHLNTEAFF
TRBJ2-1	TRBV7-2	few	NA	TGTGCCAGCAGCCCCGGGGGTGCGAGCTCCTACAATGAGCAGTTCTTC	CASSPGGASSYNEQFF
TRBJ2-3	TRBV7-3	few	TRBD1	TGTGCCAGCAGCCCTGGACAGGGCACAGATACGCAGTATTTT	CASSPGQGTDTQYF
TRBJ2-5	TRBV30	many	TRBD2	TGTGCCTGGAGTGTACCTCGCGGGGCTAGCGGGGGGTCCACCTACCAAGAGACCCAGTACTTC	CAWSVPRGASGGSTYQETQYF
TRBJ1-1	TRBV9	few	NA	TGTGCCAGCAGCGTAGCGAGGGGAACTGAAGCTTTCTTT	CASSVARGTEAFF
TRBJ2-6	TRBV7-2	NA	NA	TGTGCCAGCAGCCTCAATACAGGCTCTGGGGCCAACGTCCTGACTTTC	CASSLNTGSGANVLTF
TRBJ1-1	TRBV5-1	many	NA	TGCGCCAGCAGCTCCCCGGACGGCTACACTGAAGCTTTCTTT	CASSSPDGYTEAFF
TRBJ1-2	TRBV14	NA	NA	TGTGCCAGCAGCCCCCAGTGGAATCGTTATGGCTACACCTTC	CASSPQWNRYGYTF
TRBJ2-7	TRBV6-5	few	NA	TGTGCCAGCAGCCGCGGGGCCTCCTACGAGCAGTACTTC	CASSRGASYEQYF
TRBJ1-2	TRBV29-1	few	NA	TGCAGCGTTGGGAAGGGTTTTTATGGCTACACCTTC	CSVGKGFYGYTF
TRBJ2-1	TRBV5-1	few	TRBD1	TGCGCCAGCAGCCCGGGCGGGACAGGGGACAATGAGCAGTTCTTC	CASSPGGTGDNEQFF
TRBJ2-3	TRBV7-3	few	TRBD1	TGTGCCAGCAGCTTTTCTTCGACAGGGCGCACAGATACGCAGTATTTT	CASSFSSTGRTDTQYF
TRBJ1-5	TRBV7-2	few	NA	TGTGCCAGCAGCTCCCACAGGGCGTCCTCTAATCAGCCCCAGCATTTT	CASSSHRASSNQPQHF
TRBJ1-4	TRBV7-9	NA	NA	TGTGCCAGCAGCTTACATGGGGGTAATGAAAAACTGTTTTTT	CASSLHGGNEKLFF
TRBJ2-1	TRBV7-3	few	TRBD2	TGTGCCAGCAGCTTCACCGGGACTAGCTGGGAGCAGTTCTTC	CASSFTGTSWEQFF
TRBJ2-1	TRBV2	few	NA	TGTGCCAGCATCAAGGACGGAAACAATGAGCAGTTCTTC	CASIKDGNNEQFF
TRBJ2-1	TRBV4-2	NA	NA	TGTGCCAGCAGCCAAGATCCCCGACCTCTTGGCTCCTACAATGAGCAGTTCTTC	CASSQDPRPLGSYNEQFF
TRBJ1-5	TRBV29-1	few	NA	TGCAGCGTCCTCAGGGCAGTTGGTCAGCCCCAGCATTTT	CSVLRAVGQPQHF
TRBJ2-5	TRBV14	NA	TRBD1	TGTGCCTGCAGCCAAGAATGGGCGGGACAGGGGTTCGAAGAGACCCAGTACTTC	CACSQEWAGQGFEETQYF
TRBJ1-2	TRBV15	few	TRBD1	TGTGCCACCAGCACGGCCAGGGGGACCTATGGCTACACCTTC	CATSTARGTYGYTF
TRBJ2-1	TRBV5-8	few	TRBD1	TGTGCCAGCAGCTTGGCGCGACATACAGGGGCAAATGAGCAGTTCTTC	CASSLARHTGANEQFF
TRBJ1-5	TRBV28	NA	NA	TGTGCCAGCAGTTTACCAACCCGGACAGACAATCAGCCCCAGCATTTT	CASSLPTRTDNQPQHF
TRBJ2-5	TRBV30	NA	NA	TGTGCCTGGTCTGGGACGACTGAAAAAGGATGGTTTCGGACCCAGTACTTC	CAWSGTTEKGWFRTQYF
TRBJ2-3	TRBV2	NA	TRBD2	TGTGCCACCGAGGGAGGGAGTACAGATACGCAGTATTTT	CATEGGSTDTQYF
TRBJ2-1	TRBV9	NA	NA	TGTGCCAGCAGCGTAGGAGGGTCCCTCAATGAGCAGTTCTTC	CASSVGGSLNEQFF
TRBJ2-5	TRBV10-3	medium-sized	TRBD1	TGTGCCATCAGATCCGGGACAGGGGACCAAGAGACCCAGTACTTC	CAIRSGTGDQETQYF
TRBJ2-5	TRBV9	few	NA	TGTGCCAGCAGCGTCGGGACGGGGGAAACCCAGTACTTC	CASSVGTGETQYF
TRBJ2-7	TRBV15	NA	TRBD2	TGTGCCACCAGCAGAGATCGGGCGGGAGCATACGAGCAGTACTTC	CATSRDRAGAYEQYF
TRBJ2-7	TRBV2	many	NA	TGTGCCAGCAGTGAGTCTGGGGACGGGCCCTACGAGCAGTACTTC	CASSESGDGPYEQYF
TRBJ1-4	TRBV27	NA	NA	TGTGCCAGCAGCCCATTCGTGGGGGATGAAAAACTGTTTTTT	CASSPFVGDEKLFF
TRBJ1-1	TRBV7-2	few	NA	TGTGCCAGAAACCGGGTCGCTGAAGCTTTCTTT	CARNRVAEAFF
TRBJ2-5	TRBV7-2	few	NA	TGTGCCAGCAGCTGGACAAAACAAGAGACCCAGTACTTC	CASSWTKQETQYF
TRBJ1-1	TRBV7-2	NA	NA	TGTGCCAGCAGCTTTGGCCTCAACACTGAAGCTTTCTTT	CASSFGLNTEAFF
TRBJ2-3	TRBV12-1	few	NA	TGTGCCAGCAGCGGACTAGTCCCAGATACGCAGTATTTT	CASSGLVPDTQYF
TRBJ2-1	TRBV10-3	NA	TRBD2	TGTGCCATCAGTGTCGAGACTAGCGGGGATAGTGAGCAGTTCTTC	CAISVETSGDSEQFF
TRBJ2-3	TRBV20-1	NA	NA	TGCAGTGCTGTAAGCACAGATACGCAGTATTTT	CSAVSTDTQYF
TRBJ2-1	TRBV28	NA	NA	TGTGCCAGCAGTGCCCCAGGGATGGTTAATGAGCAGTTCTTC	CASSAPGMVNEQFF
TRBJ1-2	TRBV4-1	NA	NA	TGCGCCAGCAGCCAAGATCCACAGGCCCTATATGGCTACACCTTC	CASSQDPQALYGYTF
TRBJ2-7	TRBV11-1	NA	TRBD1	TGTGCCAGCAGCCCCACCCCCCAGGGGGCGGACGAGCAGTACTTC	CASSPTPQGADEQYF
TRBJ2-3	TRBV5-4	NA	TRBD2	TGTGCCAGCGGCGGGAGCAAACAAGATACGCAGTATTTT	CASGGSKQDTQYF
TRBJ2-1	TRBV30	many	NA	TGTGCCTGGAGTCAAACCCAGTTTGAGCAGTTCTTC	CAWSQTQFEQFF
TRBJ2-7	TRBV30	few	NA	TGTGCCTGGAGTGATCAGGGAATCGACGAGCAGTACTTC	CAWSDQGIDEQYF
TRBJ2-1	TRBV19	few	NA	TGTGCCAGTAGGCCGGACAGCTCCTACAATGAGCAGTTCTTC	CASRPDSSYNEQFF
TRBJ1-5	TRBV28	few	NA	TGTGCCAGCAGTTTAGTTTCAGGAAATCAGCCCCAGCATTTT	CASSLVSGNQPQHF